This TCR beta chain was sequenced during a study of control samples from healthy donors and cancer patients (dated by TCRdb to about 2020). The library was produced with the immunoSEQ multiplex PCR assay. In its TCRdb copy, this immuneACCESS table keeps in-frame sequences only and misses some clones. Where compared with another copy, unresolved V genes explain less than half of these, and the others have no known cause. This sample lists some 99,000 clones; around 89% were detected once. The ten most abundant clones make up around 17% of the sample. The CDR3 runs 16 residues from the cysteine to the phenylalanine. Only the CDR3 part of the read is kept: 48 bases, read in frame from the first base. V is shortened by 2 bases, J by 6 bases, and the region joining them spans 18 bases. The germline V gene yields SGHVS for CDR1 and FNYEAQ for CDR2. This clone was observed a single time. Its antigen specificity is not known. One base away there is no much larger clone; base qualities are not given.

The TCR sequence derives from a woman between 45 and 60 years old in good health. The specimen was blood. The rearranged chain carries TRBV7-6 and TRBJ2-3; TRBD2 is perhaps the D gene, given 6 matching bases. This receptor carries the CDR3 CASSLSRDFIGDTQYF. The DNA is as follows: TGTGCCAGCAGCTTATCTCGGGACTTCATAGGGGATACGCAGTATTTT.